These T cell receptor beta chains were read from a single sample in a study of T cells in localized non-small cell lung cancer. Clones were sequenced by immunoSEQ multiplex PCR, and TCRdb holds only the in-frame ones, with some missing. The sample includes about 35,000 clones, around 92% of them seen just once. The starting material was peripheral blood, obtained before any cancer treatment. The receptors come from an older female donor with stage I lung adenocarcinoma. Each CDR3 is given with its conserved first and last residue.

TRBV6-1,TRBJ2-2,CASSEDSSNTGELFF
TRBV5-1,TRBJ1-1,CASSTDGNTEAFF
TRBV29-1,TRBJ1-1,CSVDGGSTEAFF
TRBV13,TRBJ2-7,CASSSTRGSGGPGPYEQYF
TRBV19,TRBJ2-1,CASSWDRGGGEQFF
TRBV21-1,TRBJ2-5,CASSKSRARDRVEETQYF
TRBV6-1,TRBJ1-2,CASSVDRSYGYTF
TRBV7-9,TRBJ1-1,CASSSRQGGYTEAFF
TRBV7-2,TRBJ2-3,CASSNRAVWNTQYF
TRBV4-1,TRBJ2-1,CASSQGQLRFPDNEQFF